This TCR beta chain stems from a study of T cells after posttransplantation cyclophosphamide (dated by TCRdb to between 2015 and 2016). General notes on the study: The study tracked T cell repertoire reconstitution by TRB sequencing after myeloablative bone marrow transplantation using posttransplantation cyclophosphamide as GVHD prophylaxis. Antigen receptor sequencing was done on samples from some 40 PTCy-treated patients and from around 15 related bone marrow donors of those patients. TRB sequencing was performed on blood from all 35 or so PTCy patients with 1-year posttransplant specimens. In 3 patients, up to roughly 3 additional blood samples taken between 2 and 5.2 years after transplant also underwent TRB sequencing, as did pretransplant blood from a handful of patients. Because TRA and TRB clonality were tightly correlated in roughly 10 samples, subsequent TCR analyses were focused on TRB only. Public TRB sequences were queried against a database of over 3,600 sequences associated with responses to pathogens, tumor antigens, self-antigens and alloantigens.

From cysteine to phenylalanine, the CDR3 is 15 amino acids long. Only CDR3 DNA remains: 45 bases, in frame from the first base. At the junction V is shortened by 4 bases and J by 6 bases; bases outside the gene matches: 12. Looking up the germline V gene yields CDR1 SGHRS and CDR2 YFSETQ. According to the study, the label for this sample's treatment or condition signals: high-dose cyclophosphamide on days +3 and +4 as single-agent GVHD prophylaxis. For conditioning, the PTCy patients got busulfan and fludarabine, then a related or unrelated marrow graft, followed by cyclophosphamide on days +3 and +4. The PTCy-treated patients were drawn from a prospective, multi-institutional clinical trial. Peripheral blood and bone marrow mononuclear cells were isolated by Ficoll-Hypaque density centrifugation and were cryopreserved. Genomic DNA was the input for TRB sequencing, which was run either with the immunoSEQ assay at survey resolution or with the hsTCRB kit. The original pipeline was this. Initial read processing used immunoSEQ software, and repertoire analyses used the LymphoSeq R package. Clonality was computed as 1 minus normalized Shannon entropy; Gini coefficient was also calculated for each TRB dataset. To infer phenotypes in unsorted samples, TRB sequences from sorted subsets of the recipient or donor were mapped onto unsorted samples from the same recipient. This is the immuneACCESS table as TCRdb keeps it, with only in-frame sequences that have V and J called. A part of the clones is gone; compared with another copy, unresolved V genes explain less than half, and the rest is unexplained. V, J and clone size derive from that table, while D and trimming were established from the DNA sequence. This sample holds about 22,000 clones; 80% to 90% were observed only once. The ten largest make up 12% of the sample.

What the research found in general, with its limitations: The TRB repertoires of T cells infiltrating skin or the GI tract showed only limited overlap with the TRB repertoires found in blood. Donor-recipient similarity was low at 1-2 months but rose over the first year, and later blood repertoires were often dominated by donor CD8+ memory clones. Across more than 35 patients, recipient CMV seropositivity and CMV reactivation were highly associated with TRB clonality; PTCy diversity was similar to CNI/methotrexate controls.

Turning to this clone: Its antigen is unknown. No per-base quality is available; no much larger clone lies one base away. Other DNA sequences of this sample code for an identical CDR3.

The sequencing here drew on PBMCs, taken after allogeneic stem cell transplant with posttransplant cyclophosphamide. The chain joins TRBV5-1 to TRBJ1-2; a stretch of 7 junction bases matches TRBD1. The sequence was collected from a female patient between 30 and 45 years old who received an allogeneic stem cell transplant from an unrelated donor, was CMV-positive, and had no GVHD. Following a transplant, some T cells may be graft donor cells, not patient cells. The CDR3 sequence is CASSPRQRGPDGYTF. The bases are TGCGCCAGCAGCCCCCGGCAGAGGGGGCCGGATGGCTACACCTTC. The reference TRBV5-1 and TRBJ1-2 proteins fill in what lies around the CDR3, so the full variable domain reads KAGVTQTPRYLIKTRGQQVTLSCSPISGHRSVSWYQQTPGQGLQFLFEYFSETQRNKGNFPGRFSGRQFSNSRSEMNVSTLELGDSALYLCASSPRQRGPDGYTFGSGTRLTVV.